This T cell receptor (beta chain) was sequenced for a study of control samples from healthy donors and cancer patients. Repertoires were generated with immunoSEQ multiplex PCR, while TCRdb's copy carries only in-frame clones and drops some. This table has around 250,000 clones, more than 65% appearing once. The sequencing input was PBMCs. This clonotype was obtained from a woman in her fifties or sixties with lung cancer.

Written as DNA, the CDR3 is TGTGCCAGCAGACCTAGTGGTACCGGGGAGCTGTTTTTT. As protein: CASRPSGTGELFF. The chain employs TRBV12-3 or TRBV12-4 and TRBJ2-2; no firm D call. This CDR3 has 13 amino acids. Trimming took 6 bases from V and 5 from J, leaving 10 bases between them.